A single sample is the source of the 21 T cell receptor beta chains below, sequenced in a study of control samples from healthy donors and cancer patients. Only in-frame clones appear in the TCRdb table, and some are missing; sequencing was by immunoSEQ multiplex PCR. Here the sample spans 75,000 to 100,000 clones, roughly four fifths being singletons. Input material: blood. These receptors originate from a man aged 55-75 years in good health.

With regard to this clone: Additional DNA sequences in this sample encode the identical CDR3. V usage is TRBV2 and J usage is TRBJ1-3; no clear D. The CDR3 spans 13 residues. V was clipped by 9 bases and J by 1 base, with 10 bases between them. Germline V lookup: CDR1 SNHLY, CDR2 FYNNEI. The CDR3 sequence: CASYRESGNTIYF. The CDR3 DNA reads TGTGCCAGTTACCGAGAATCTGGAAACACCATATATTTT.

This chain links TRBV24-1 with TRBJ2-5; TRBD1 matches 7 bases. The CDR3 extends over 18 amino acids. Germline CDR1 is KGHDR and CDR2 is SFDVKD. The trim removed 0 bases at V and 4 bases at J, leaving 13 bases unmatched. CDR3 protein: CATSDLPAGTADIETQYF. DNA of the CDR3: TGTGCCACCAGTGATTTGCCCGCCGGGACAGCGGATATAGAGACCCAGTACTTC.

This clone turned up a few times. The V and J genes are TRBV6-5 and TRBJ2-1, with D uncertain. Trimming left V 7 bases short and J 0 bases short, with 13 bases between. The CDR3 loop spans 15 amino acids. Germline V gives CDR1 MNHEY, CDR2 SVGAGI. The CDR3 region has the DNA TGTGCCAGCATTCCTCTAGGTAGCTCCTACAATGAGCAGTTCTTC. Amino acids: CASIPLGSSYNEQFF.

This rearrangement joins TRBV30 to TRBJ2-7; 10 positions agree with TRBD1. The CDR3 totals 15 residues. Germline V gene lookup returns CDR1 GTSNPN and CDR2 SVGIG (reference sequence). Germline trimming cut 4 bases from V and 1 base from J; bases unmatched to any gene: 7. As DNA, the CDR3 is TGTGCCTGGACCGCTGGACAGGGGGTTTCCTACGAGCAGTACTTC. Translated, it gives CAWTAGQGVSYEQYF.

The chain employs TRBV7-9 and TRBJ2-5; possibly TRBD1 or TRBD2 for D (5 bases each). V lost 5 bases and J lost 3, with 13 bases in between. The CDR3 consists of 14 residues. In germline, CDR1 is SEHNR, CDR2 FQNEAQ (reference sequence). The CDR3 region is CASSPDGGKETQYF. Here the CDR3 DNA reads TGTGCCAGCAGCCCAGATGGGGGTAAAGAGACCCAGTACTTC.

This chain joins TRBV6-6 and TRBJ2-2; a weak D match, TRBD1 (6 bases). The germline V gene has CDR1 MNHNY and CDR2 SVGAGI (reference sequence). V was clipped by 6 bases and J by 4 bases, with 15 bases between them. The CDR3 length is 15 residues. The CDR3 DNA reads TGTGCCAGCAGCAAACAGGGAAGCAGCACCGGGGAGCTGTTTTTT. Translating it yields CASSKQGSSTGELFF.

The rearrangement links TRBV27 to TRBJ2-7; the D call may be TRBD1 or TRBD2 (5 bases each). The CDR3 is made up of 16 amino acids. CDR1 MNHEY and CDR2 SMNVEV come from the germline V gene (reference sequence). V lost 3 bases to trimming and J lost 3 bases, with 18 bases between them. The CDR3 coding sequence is TGTGCCAGCAGTTTCACCGTATCGACGGGACGCTACGAGCAGTACTTC. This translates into CASSFTVSTGRYEQYF.

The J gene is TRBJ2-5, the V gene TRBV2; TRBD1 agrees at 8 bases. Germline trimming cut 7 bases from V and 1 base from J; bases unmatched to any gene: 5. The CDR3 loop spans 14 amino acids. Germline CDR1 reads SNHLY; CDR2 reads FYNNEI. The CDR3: CASTRTGTQETQYF. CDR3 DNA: TGTGCCAGCACCCGGACAGGGACCCAAGAGACCCAGTACTTC.

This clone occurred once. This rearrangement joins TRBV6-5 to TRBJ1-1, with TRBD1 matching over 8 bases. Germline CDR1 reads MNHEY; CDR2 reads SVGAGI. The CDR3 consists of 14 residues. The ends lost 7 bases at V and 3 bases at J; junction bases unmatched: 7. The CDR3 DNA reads TGTGCCAGCAAGAGACAGGGGAGGGACACTGAAGCTTTCTTT. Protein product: CASKRQGRDTEAFF.

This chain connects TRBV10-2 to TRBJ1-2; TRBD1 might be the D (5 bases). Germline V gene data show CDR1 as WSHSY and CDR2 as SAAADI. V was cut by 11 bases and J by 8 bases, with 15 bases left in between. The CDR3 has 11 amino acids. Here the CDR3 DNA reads TGCGCCGGGGGACGTCTCGGAGGCTACACCTTC. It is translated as CAGGRLGGYTF.

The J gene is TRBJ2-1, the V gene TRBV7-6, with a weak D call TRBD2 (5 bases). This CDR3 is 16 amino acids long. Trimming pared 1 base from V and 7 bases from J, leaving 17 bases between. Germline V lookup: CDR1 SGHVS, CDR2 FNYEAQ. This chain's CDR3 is CASSLELALPRNEQFF. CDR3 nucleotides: TGTGCCAGCAGCTTAGAGTTAGCGCTCCCCCGGAATGAGCAGTTCTTC.

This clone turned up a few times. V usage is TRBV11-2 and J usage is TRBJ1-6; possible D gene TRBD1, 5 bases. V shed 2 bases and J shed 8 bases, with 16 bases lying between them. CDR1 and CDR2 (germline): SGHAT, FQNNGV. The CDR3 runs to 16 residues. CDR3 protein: CASSLQVYGGDSPLHF. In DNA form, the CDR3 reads TGTGCCAGCAGCTTACAGGTGTACGGGGGAGATTCACCCCTCCACTTT. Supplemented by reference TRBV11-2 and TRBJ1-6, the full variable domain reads EAGVAQSPRYKIIEKRQSVAFWCNPISGHATLYWYQQILGQGPKLLIQFQNNGVVDDSQLPKDRFSAERLKGVDSTLKIQPAKLEDSAVYLCASSLQVYGGDSPLHFGNGTRLTVT.

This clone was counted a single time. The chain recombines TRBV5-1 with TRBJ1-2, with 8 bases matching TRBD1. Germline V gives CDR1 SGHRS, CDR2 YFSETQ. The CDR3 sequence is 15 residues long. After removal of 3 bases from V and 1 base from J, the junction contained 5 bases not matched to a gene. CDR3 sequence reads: CASSYQGADNYGYTF. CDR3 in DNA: TGCGCCAGCAGCTACCAGGGGGCAGATAACTATGGCTACACCTTC.

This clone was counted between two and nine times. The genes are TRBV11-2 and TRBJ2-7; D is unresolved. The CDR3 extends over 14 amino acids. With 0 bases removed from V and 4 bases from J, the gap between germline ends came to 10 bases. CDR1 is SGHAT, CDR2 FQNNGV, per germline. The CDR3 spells CASSLDLKSYEQYF. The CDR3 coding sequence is TGTGCCAGCAGCTTAGATCTGAAGAGTTACGAGCAGTACTTC.

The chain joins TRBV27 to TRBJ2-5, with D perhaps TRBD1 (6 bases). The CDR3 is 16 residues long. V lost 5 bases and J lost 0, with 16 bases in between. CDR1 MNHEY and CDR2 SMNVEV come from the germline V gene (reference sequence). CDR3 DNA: TGTGCCAGCAGTCATACAGGGAAGGGATACCAAGAGACCCAGTACTTC. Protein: CASSHTGKGYQETQYF.

CDR3 DNA: TGTGCCAGCAGTTTACAGGGAGTCAGGGGCTATGGCTACACCTTC. Amino acid sequence: CASSLQGVRGYGYTF. This rearrangement joins TRBV27 to TRBJ1-2; TRBD1 is a possible D gene (6 bases). Trimming cost V 2 bases and J 4 bases, with 14 bases left between them. CDR1 and CDR2 from the germline V gene are MNHEY and SMNVEV (reference sequence). CDR3 length equals 15 residues.

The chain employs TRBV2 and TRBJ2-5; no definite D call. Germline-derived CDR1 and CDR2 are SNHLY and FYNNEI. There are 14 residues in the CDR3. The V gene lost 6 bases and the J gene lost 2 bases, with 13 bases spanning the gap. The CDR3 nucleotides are TGTGCCAGCAGAATAGGGCGCCGGCAAGAGACCCAGTACTTC. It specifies CASRIGRRQETQYF.

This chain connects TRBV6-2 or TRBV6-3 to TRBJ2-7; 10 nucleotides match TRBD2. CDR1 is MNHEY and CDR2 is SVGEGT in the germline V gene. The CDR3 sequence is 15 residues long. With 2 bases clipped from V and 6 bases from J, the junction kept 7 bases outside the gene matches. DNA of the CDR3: TGTGCCAGCAGTTACCTCAGCGGGAGGGGCGGCGAGCAGTACTTC. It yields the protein CASSYLSGRGGEQYF.

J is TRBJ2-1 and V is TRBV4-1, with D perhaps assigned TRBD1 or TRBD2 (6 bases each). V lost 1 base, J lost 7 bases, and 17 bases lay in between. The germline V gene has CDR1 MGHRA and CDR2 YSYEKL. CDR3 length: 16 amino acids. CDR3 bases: TGCGCCAGCAGCCAAGTCCCCGGGGGAAGGGGGAATGAGCAGTTCTTC. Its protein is CASSQVPGGRGNEQFF.

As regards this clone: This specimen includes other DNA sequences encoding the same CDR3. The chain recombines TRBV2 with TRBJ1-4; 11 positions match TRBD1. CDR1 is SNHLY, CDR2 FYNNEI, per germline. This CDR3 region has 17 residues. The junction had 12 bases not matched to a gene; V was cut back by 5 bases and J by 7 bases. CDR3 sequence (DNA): TGTGCCAGCAGTCGTCTTACGGGACAGGGGGTGGGTGAAAAACTGTTTTTT. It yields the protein CASSRLTGQGVGEKLFF.

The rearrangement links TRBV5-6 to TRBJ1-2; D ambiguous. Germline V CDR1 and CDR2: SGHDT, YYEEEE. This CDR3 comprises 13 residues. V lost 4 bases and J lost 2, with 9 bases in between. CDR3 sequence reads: CASSQIGNYGYTF. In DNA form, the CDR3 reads TGTGCCAGCAGCCAAATAGGGAACTATGGCTACACCTTC.